This passage covers 22 T cell receptor beta chains from one sample sequenced in a study of blood T cell repertoires in COVID-19. Repertoires were generated with immunoSEQ multiplex PCR, while TCRdb's copy carries only in-frame clones and drops some. The data hold about 160,000 clones, with around 85% observed a single time. Material: peripheral blood. Source of these receptors: a man in his fifties or sixties who had recovered from COVID-19.

This clone was counted once. V usage is TRBV7-9 and J usage is TRBJ2-2; the D gene is possibly TRBD1 (6 bases). This CDR3 is 13 amino acids long. The V gene lost 6 bases and the J gene lost 6 bases, with 11 bases spanning the gap. Germline-derived CDR1 and CDR2 are SEHNR and FQNEAQ (reference sequence). The CDR3 nucleotides read TGTGCCAGCAGGAACACAGGGTCCGGGGAGCTGTTTTTT. Translation: CASRNTGSGELFF.

The CDR3 here is CASSLGGQLLETQYF. The CDR3 nucleotides read TGCGCCAGCAGCTTGGGGGGACAGCTTCTGGAGACCCAGTACTTC. The chain links TRBV5-1 to TRBJ2-5, with 7 bases lining up with TRBD1. CDR1 and CDR2 (germline): SGHRS, YFSETQ. The CDR3 covers 15 residues. The junction had 7 bases not matched to a gene; V was cut back by 0 bases and J by 5 bases.

There are a few counts of this clone. The V gene is TRBV19, the J gene TRBJ2-1; D is ambiguous. CDR1 LNHDA and CDR2 SQIVND come from the germline V gene (reference sequence). V lost 7 bases and J 2 bases, leaving 6 bases between the germline ends. This CDR3 comprises 12 residues. CDR3 coding DNA: TGTGCCAGTACCTCCCCCTACAATGAGCAGTTCTTC. It encodes CASTSPYNEQFF.

V gene TRBV6-5 combines with J gene TRBJ1-1; 7 positions match TRBD1. J was trimmed by 4 bases and V by 6 bases; bases with no gene match: 11. CDR1 and CDR2 from the germline V gene are MNHEY and SVGAGI. The CDR3 is made up of 15 amino acids. Written as DNA, the CDR3 is TGTGCCAGCAGACCGACAGGGATGTCAGGCACTGAAGCTTTCTTT. Protein: CASRPTGMSGTEAFF.

The rearrangement joins TRBV18 to TRBJ1-1; weak D call: TRBD1 (6 bases). CDR1 and CDR2 (germline): KGHSH, LQKENI. Trimming cost V 3 bases and J 3 bases, with 20 bases left between them. The CDR3 runs to 17 residues. CDR3 sequence: CASSPQSGQNFHTEAFF. The CDR3, as DNA: TGTGCCAGCTCACCGCAATCCGGACAGAACTTCCACACTGAAGCTTTCTTT.

The chain joins TRBV7-3 to TRBJ2-2; 9 positions agree with TRBD2. There are 15 residues in the CDR3. The J segment lost 1 base and the V segment lost 6 bases, leaving 3 bases of the junction unmatched. Looked up from germline, CDR1 is SGHTA and CDR2 is FQGTGA. In nucleotides, the CDR3 is TGTGCCAGCAGAGAGACTAGCGGGAACACCGGGGAGCTGTTTTTT. It codes for CASRETSGNTGELFF.

The V gene is TRBV4-3, the J gene TRBJ1-6, with TRBD1 identical over 7 bases. Germline V gene data show CDR1 as LGHNA and CDR2 as YSLEER. The CDR3 sequence is 16 residues long. Trimming cost V 0 bases and J 10 bases; bases outside gene matches: 9. The CDR3 sequence: CASSQDYQGGNSPLHF. The CDR3 DNA is TGCGCCAGCAGCCAAGATTACCAGGGGGGAAACTCACCCCTCCACTTT.

The V and J genes are TRBV9 and TRBJ2-2, with a tentative D call TRBD1 (6 bases). Germline assignment: CDR1 SGDLS and CDR2 YYNGEE. V dropped 0 bases and J dropped 7 bases, with 13 bases sitting between them. CDR3 size: 15 residues. The CDR3 loop reads CASSVDLGGGGELFF. In nucleotides, the CDR3 is TGTGCCAGCAGCGTAGACCTTGGGGGCGGCGGGGAGCTGTTTTTT.

The chain is built from TRBV30 and TRBJ2-2; D is unresolved. This CDR3 region has 14 residues. The V end lost 3 bases, the J end lost 1 base, and 9 bases lay between the germline ends. CDR1 is GTSNPN, CDR2 SVGIG, per germline (reference sequence). CDR3 residues: CAWRWALNTGELFF. In DNA, the CDR3 is TGTGCCTGGAGGTGGGCTCTGAACACCGGGGAGCTGTTTTTT.

The chain joins TRBV7-2 to TRBJ1-5, with 8 nucleotides matching TRBD1. CDR1 is SGHTA, CDR2 FQGNSA, per germline. This CDR3 contains 15 residues. Trimming removed 6 bases from V and 10 bases from J; junction bases left unmatched: 14. This chain's CDR3 is CASSQTGANFGPQHF. CDR3 sequence (DNA): TGTGCCAGCAGTCAGACAGGGGCCAACTTTGGCCCCCAGCATTTT.

The V and J genes are TRBV18 and TRBJ1-1; D gene ambiguous. CDR1 is KGHSH and CDR2 is LQKENI in the germline V gene. V lost 1 base and J lost 1, with 10 bases in between. This CDR3 is built from 15 residues. The CDR3, as DNA: TGTGCCAGCTCACCACGAGAGGGAGCGAACACTGAAGCTTTCTTT. Translated, it gives CASSPREGANTEAFF.

V and J are TRBV4-2 and TRBJ2-5, with 7 bases fitting TRBD2. The trim removed 1 base at V and 2 bases at J, leaving 4 bases unmatched. This CDR3 comprises 15 residues. Per the germline V gene, CDR1 is LGHNA and CDR2 is YNFKEQ. CDR3 in amino acids: CASSQVFGGQETQYF. The CDR3 DNA follows: TGTGCCAGCAGCCAAGTGTTCGGGGGGCAAGAGACCCAGTACTTC.

The chain recombines TRBV2 with TRBJ1-2; D is uncertain. Germline V lookup: CDR1 SNHLY, CDR2 FYNNEI. The CDR3 has 15 amino acids. V lost 3 bases to trimming and J lost 2 bases, with 13 bases between them. The CDR3 region has the DNA TGTGCCAGCAGTGAGGCAAGTGGGAGAAACTATGGCTACACCTTC. Amino acid sequence: CASSEASGRNYGYTF.

The CDR3 nucleotides are TGTGCCAGCAGCTTGGGAGGCGCCGGCGAGCAGTACTTC. Its protein is CASSLGGAGEQYF. This rearrangement joins TRBV5-4 to TRBJ2-7; D gene uncertain. In germline, CDR1 is SGHNT, CDR2 YYREEE (reference sequence). V lost 0 bases to trimming and J lost 6 bases, with 10 bases between them. CDR3 length: 13 residues. The variable domain in full, with the rest retrieved from reference TRBV5-4 and TRBJ2-7, is ETGVTQSPTHLIKTRGQQVTLRCSSQSGHNTVSWYQQALGQGPQFIFQYYREEENGRGNFPPRFSGLQFPNYSSELNVNALELDDSALYLCASSLGGAGEQYFGPGTRLTVT.

The rearrangement links TRBV7-8 to TRBJ1-1; the D gene is possibly TRBD1 (6 bases). Germline-derived CDR1 and CDR2 are SGHVS and FQNEAQ. The CDR3 is made up of 14 amino acids. Trimming left V 3 bases short and J 2 bases short, with 10 bases between. The DNA for the CDR3 is TGTGCCAGCAGCTTCCACAGGGCTAACACTGAAGCTTTCTTT. Translating it yields CASSFHRANTEAFF.

The chain carries TRBV4-1 and TRBJ2-7, with 10 nucleotides matching TRBD2. After removal of 0 bases from V and 3 bases from J, the junction contained 8 bases not matched to a gene. Germline loops: CDR1 MGHRA, CDR2 YSYEKL. The CDR3 contains 17 residues. CDR3 coding DNA: TGCGCCAGCAGCCAAGATTGGCTAGCGGGGGCCTTCTACGAGCAGTACTTC. Its translation: CASSQDWLAGAFYEQYF.

The CDR3 sequence is CASSTEVIRTGAWSQYF. Written as DNA, the CDR3 is TGTGCCAGCAGCACTGAGGTTATTCGGACAGGGGCTTGGTCCCAGTACTTC. This chain links TRBV11-2 with TRBJ2-5, with TRBD1 identical over 9 bases. J was trimmed by 9 bases and V by 5 bases; bases with no gene match: 19. This CDR3 has 17 amino acids. CDR1 is SGHAT, CDR2 FQNNGV, per germline.

This clone was counted a single time. The rearrangement joins TRBV6-2 or TRBV6-3 to TRBJ1-2, with D uncertain. The CDR3 covers 13 residues. Germline V gene data show CDR1 as MNHEY and CDR2 as SVGEGT. The V end lost 0 bases, the J end lost 7 bases, and 9 bases lay between the germline ends. CDR3: CASSYSPGSGYTF. CDR3 DNA sequence: TGTGCCAGCAGTTACTCGCCGGGTTCTGGCTACACCTTC.

V and J are TRBV5-6 and TRBJ1-1; D possibly corresponds to TRBD1 (5 bases). CDR3 length: 16 amino acids. Germline V gives CDR1 SGHDT, CDR2 YYEEEE. Between the trimmed V and J ends, which lost 0 bases and 2 bases, there was a span of 14 bases. Written as DNA, the CDR3 is TGTGCCAGCAGCTTGGTCTTTACAGGCGAAAACACTGAAGCTTTCTTT. Translating it yields CASSLVFTGENTEAFF.

The J gene is TRBJ1-2, the V gene TRBV10-3, with D perhaps matching TRBD1 (5 bases). The CDR3 is 14 amino acids. Germline V gives CDR1 ENHRY, CDR2 SYGVKD. Deletions cut 5 bases from V and 7 bases from J, with 17 bases between. Here the CDR3 reads CAISPTEGRSGYTF. The DNA for the CDR3 is TGTGCCATCAGTCCAACGGAGGGGAGGAGTGGCTACACCTTC.

The chain carries TRBV5-6 and TRBJ2-7; TRBD1 matches 7 bases. The germline V gene encodes CDR1 SGHDT and CDR2 YYEEEE. V gave up 4 bases and J gave up 2 bases; unmatched junction bases: 6. This CDR3 comprises 14 residues. The DNA of the CDR3 is TGTGCCAGCAGCCGTTTGGACAGGCCCTACGAGCAGTACTTC. Protein product: CASSRLDRPYEQYF.

The V and J genes are TRBV4-1 and TRBJ1-2; 7 bases match TRBD1. In germline, CDR1 is MGHRA, CDR2 YSYEKL. Trimming cost V 1 base and J 8 bases; bases outside gene matches: 10. The CDR3 is 15 residues long. This chain's CDR3 is CASSQAQTGEAGYTF. Here the CDR3 DNA reads TGCGCCAGCAGCCAAGCCCAAACAGGGGAAGCGGGCTACACCTTC.